This TCR beta chain was captured in a study of T-cell memory formation after mild COVID-19. Broader study findings: Later expanders leaned CD4+, whereas day 15 to 85 contracting clones were balanced CD4/CD8. Chiefly within CM and EM were the contracting CD4+ clones; CD8+ ones were within EMRA.

This clonotype has a handful of counts. What it binds is unknown. With constant-segment primers, 5'RACE yielded cDNA libraries of TCR alpha and TCR beta that carried sample barcodes and UMIs. TCRdb recomputed calls from the 5' RACE reads with MiXCR, one row per CDR3 protein. The sample yields roughly 240,000 distinct CDR3 sequences, around 15% seen once. The sequenced material came from PBMCs or a T cell subset sorted from them (not recorded which). The sequence came from a man aged 18-30 years who had mild COVID-19 (a few samples of this study predate the infection). Cell type and time point are not known.

Here the CDR3 reads CATPKDVSGRTEAFF. The CDR3 coding sequence is TGTGCCACTCCAAAAGATGTGTCAGGGAGAACTGAAGCTTTCTTT. The chain has TRBV15 and TRBJ1-1, with D perhaps TRBD1 (5 bases). Germline V gene sequence: CDR1 LNHNV, CDR2 YYDKDF (reference sequence). The CDR3 extends over 15 amino acids. V dropped 9 bases and J dropped 5 bases, with 22 bases sitting between them.